This TCR beta chain was sequenced for a study of a mutant IDH1 vaccine in newly diagnosed glioma. In the study overall: In some groups vaccination began 4-6 weeks post-radiotherapy; others received it with temozolomide. There were roughly 62% males and roughly 38% females among treated patients, whose mean age was 40.4 years. Beforehand, treatment had been radiotherapy, temozolomide, or both; the majority received both.

Note on this clone: What it binds is unknown. Germline and junction disagree at one end, which may indicate a read error.

Repertoires were generated with immunoSEQ multiplex PCR, while TCRdb's copy carries only in-frame clones and drops some. The table shows about 54,000 clones, with roughly four fifths occurring only once. Specified time point: week 47, end of study. Doses of 300 ug of mutant IDH1 20-mer peptide were given with topical imiquimod. Eight vaccine injections were given to patients in weeks 1, 3, 5, 7, 11, 15, 19 and 23. This CDR3 spans 12 amino acids. Per germline, CDR1 SGHNT and CDR2 YYREEE (reference sequence). This sample comprised PBMCs, obtained from a glioma patient whose treatment included an IDH1 peptide vaccine. V gene TRBV5-4 combines with J gene TRBJ2-7; TRBD1 matches at 8 bases. This clonotype was sampled from a woman aged 50 to 60 with glioma. This chain's CDR3 is CASSLDRDEQYF. CDR3 DNA sequence: TGTGCCAGCAGTTTGGACAGGGACGAGCAGTACTTC.